The 16 T cell receptor beta chains given below trace back to one sample, sequenced in a study of T cell repertoires in cytomegalovirus infection. In TCRdb, the reads were re-called with MiXCR into one record per CDR3 protein. The data contain roughly 500,000 distinct CDR3 sequences, approximately 15% of them singletons. The sequencing input was CD8+ T cells from PBMCs. The receptors here all came from a human donor in good health (CMV status not recorded). Some clones in this sample may be carry-over from other donors' samples.

This clonotype was detected once. V is TRBV5-4 and J is TRBJ2-2; D not certain. The CDR3 contains 17 residues. From germline, CDR1 is SGHNT and CDR2 YYREEE (reference sequence). V was shortened by 0 bases and J by 0 bases, with 12 bases between the two germline ends. As DNA, the CDR3 is TGTGCCAGCAGCTTGGCGGGCGACCCTGCGAACACCGGGGAGCTGTTTTTT. As protein: CASSLAGDPANTGELFF.

The chain joins TRBV12-3 or TRBV12-4 to TRBJ2-4; TRBD2 is a possible D gene (6 bases). V was trimmed by 5 bases and J by 2 bases, leaving 19 bases between them. The CDR3 is 17 residues long. This CDR3 is CASSPVSLRGSKNIQYF. Here the CDR3 DNA reads TGTGCCAGCAGTCCCGTGTCCCTGCGGGGCTCCAAAAACATTCAGTACTTC.

This clonotype was seen at least ten times. The chain is built from TRBV7-3 and TRBJ2-3; TRBD2 agrees at 10 bases. V dropped 5 bases and J dropped 4; count of bases not matched to a gene: 6. Germline V lookup: CDR1 SGHTA, CDR2 FQGTGA. CDR3 size: 15 residues. CDR3 sequence: CASSPTSGKADTQYF. Here the CDR3 DNA reads TGTGCCAGCAGCCCCACTAGCGGGAAGGCAGATACGCAGTATTTT.

This clonotype was seen a few times. The J gene is TRBJ2-1, the V gene TRBV9; D remains ambiguous. The CDR3 length is 13 residues. V lost 3 bases and J lost 7, with 11 bases in between. Germline V lookup: CDR1 SGDLS, CDR2 YYNGEE. Written as DNA, the CDR3 is TGTGCCAGCAGCGGGGAAGAAGGGAATGAGCAGTTCTTC. This gives the protein CASSGEEGNEQFF. Filled out from reference TRBV9 and TRBJ2-1, the complete variable domain reads DSGVTQTPKHLITATGQRVTLRCSPRSGDLSVYWYQQSLDQGLQFLIQYYNGEERAKGNILERFSAQQFPDLHSELNLSSLELGDSALYFCASSGEEGNEQFFGPGTRLTVL.

This clonotype was detected ten times or more. The gene calls are TRBV29-1 and TRBJ2-1; TRBD2 matches at 8 bases. This CDR3 is 17 amino acids long. The junction had 11 bases not matched to a gene; V was cut back by 4 bases and J by 0 bases. Germline V lookup: CDR1 SQVTM, CDR2 ANQGSEA. The CDR3 is CSVGPLSGESSYNEQFF. The CDR3 region has the DNA TGCAGCGTTGGACCCCTTAGCGGGGAGAGCTCCTACAATGAGCAGTTCTTC.

Points on this clonotype: It is likely a read error, because the conserved phenylalanine at the end of the CDR3 is missing. It is unclear where the CDR3 begins or ends on the DNA, so no DNA is shown, and the CDR3 is as TCRdb lists it. This rearrangement joins TRBV7-9 to TRBJ2-1; no check of the table's D call, TRBD1, against the DNA was made. Germline-derived CDR1 and CDR2 are SEHNR and FQNEAQ (reference sequence). Counting both end residues, the CDR3 totals 14 amino acids. The CDR3 is CASSSETVLGEQLL.

This clonotype was seen a handful of times. The chain employs TRBV9 and TRBJ1-5, with D possibly TRBD1 on 6 matching bases. The CDR3 is 18 residues long. V shed 7 bases and J shed 0 bases, with 23 bases lying between them. Germline CDR1 reads SGDLS; CDR2 reads YYNGEE. CDR3 nucleotides: TGTGCCAGCGCGTGGACAGCCAGACCACTTTATAGCAATCAGCCCCAGCATTTT. Protein sequence: CASAWTARPLYSNQPQHF. Looking up the rest from reference TRBV9 and TRBJ1-5 gives the full variable domain: DSGVTQTPKHLITATGQRVTLRCSPRSGDLSVYWYQQSLDQGLQFLIQYYNGEERAKGNILERFSAQQFPDLHSELNLSSLELGDSALYFCASAWTARPLYSNQPQHFGDGTRLSIL.

This clonotype has ten or more counts. V is TRBV6-5 and J is TRBJ1-1, with D maybe TRBD1 (6 bases). Germline V lookup: CDR1 MNHEY, CDR2 SVGAGI. V lost 0 bases and J lost 6, with 14 bases in between. This CDR3 contains 15 residues. The CDR3 region has the DNA TGTGCCAGCAGTTACTCGGGGGGCGAAGGAGCTGAAGCTTTCTTT. It translates to CASSYSGGEGAEAFF.

The J gene is TRBJ1-1, the V gene TRBV19; D is possibly TRBD1 (6 bases). The CDR3 contains 11 residues. The germline V gene encodes CDR1 LNHDA and CDR2 SQIVND (reference sequence). V lost 7 bases and J lost 11, with 14 bases in between. DNA for the CDR3: TGTGCCAGTACCCTGGGGGCCGGGGCTTTCTTT. Its protein is CASTLGAGAFF. The whole variable domain, filled in from reference TRBV19 and TRBJ1-1, reads DGGITQSPKYLFRKEGQNVTLSCEQNLNHDAMYWYRQDPGQGLRLIYYSQIVNDFQKGDIAEGYSVSREKKESFPLTVTSAQKNPTAFYLCASTLGAGAFFGQGTRLTVV.

The J gene is TRBJ2-7, the V gene TRBV6-5; D unclear. This CDR3 region has 12 residues. Trimming pared 0 bases from V and 6 bases from J, leaving 6 bases between. Germline CDR1 is MNHEY and CDR2 is SVGAGI. The CDR3 DNA is TGTGCCAGCAGTTACTCCGGGTCCGAGCAGTACTTC. Amino acids: CASSYSGSEQYF.

This clonotype occurred many times. The chain combines TRBV20-1 with TRBJ2-1, with 13 bases aligning to TRBD2. The germline V gene encodes CDR1 DFQATT and CDR2 SNEGSKA (reference sequence). This CDR3 has 17 amino acids. With V trimmed by 5 bases and J by 0 bases, 7 bases remained unmatched. CDR3 coding DNA: TGCAGTGCTCCGGGACTAGCGGGATCCTACTCCTACAATGAGCAGTTCTTC. Residues: CSAPGLAGSYSYNEQFF.

This clonotype was seen a few times. The V gene is TRBV5-4, the J gene TRBJ1-2; D remains unclear. This CDR3 region has 14 residues. Germline V gene lookup returns CDR1 SGHNT and CDR2 YYREEE (reference sequence). V lost 0 bases, J lost 4 bases, and 10 bases lay in between. The CDR3 is CASSLGGSSYGYTF. DNA of the CDR3: TGTGCCAGCAGCTTGGGAGGGAGTAGCTATGGCTACACCTTC.

This clonotype has a handful of counts. The chain links TRBV7-9 to TRBJ2-2; D is ambiguous. V was trimmed by 4 bases and J by 4 bases, leaving 10 bases between them. The CDR3 length is 14 residues. Germline V gene lookup returns CDR1 SEHNR and CDR2 FQNEAQ (reference sequence). Here the CDR3 reads CASSSTTSTGELFF. The CDR3 DNA reads TGTGCCAGCAGCTCTACTACGTCCACCGGGGAGCTGTTTTTT.

This clonotype appeared a few times. CDR3 nucleotides: TGTGCCAGCAGCCAAGAAAGTTTCGGGACAGGGGGATCCTACGAGCAGTACTTC. It is translated as CASSQESFGTGGSYEQYF. The J gene is TRBJ2-7, the V gene TRBV4-2; 11 positions agree with TRBD1. Germline-derived CDR1 and CDR2 are LGHNA and YNFKEQ. Germline trimming cut 0 bases from V and 1 base from J; bases unmatched to any gene: 8. This CDR3 comprises 18 residues.

This clonotype turned up a few times. The rearrangement joins TRBV7-4 to TRBJ1-2, with TRBD1 identical over 8 bases. The CDR3 spans 15 residues. Germline CDR1 SGHVT, CDR2 SQSDAQ. After removal of 5 bases from V and 2 bases from J, the junction contained 7 bases not matched to a gene. CDR3 nucleotides: TGTGCCAGCAGCGGCCAGACAGGGGAAAACTATGGCTACACCTTC. It codes for CASSGQTGENYGYTF.

This clonotype appeared many times. The rearrangement links TRBV28 to TRBJ2-1; 8 nucleotides agree with TRBD2. The CDR3 runs to 16 residues. Trimming removed 0 bases from V and 6 bases from J; junction bases left unmatched: 7. The germline CDR1 and CDR2 sequences are MDHEN and SYDVKM. The CDR3, as DNA: TGTGCCAGCAGTTTATGGAGGGCGGGGGGTTCCAATGAGCAGTTCTTC. Its protein product is CASSLWRAGGSNEQFF. Combining the CDR3 with reference TRBV28 and TRBJ2-1 gives the whole variable domain DVKVTQSSRYLVKRTGEKVFLECVQDMDHENMFWYRQDPGLGLRLIYFSYDVKMKEKGDIPEGYSVSREKKERFSLILESASTNQTSMYLCASSLWRAGGSNEQFFGPGTRLTVL.